A single TCR beta chain is shown here with its context. This CDR3 has 16 amino acids. Germline lookup yields CDR1 SGHTA and CDR2 FQGNSA. The V and J ends lost 2 bases and 6 bases respectively, with 20 bases between them. The data stem from a study of T cell changes during pregnancy in multiple sclerosis. Generated by immunoSEQ multiplex PCR, the TCRdb table keeps only in-frame clones and is missing some. The sample contains just over 50,000 clones, about 90% of which appear only once. The clonotype comes from a female donor with multiple sclerosis, enrolled in a pregnancy study. The sample was CD4+ T cells from peripheral blood mononuclear cells, taken after pregnancy. The genes are TRBV7-2 and TRBJ2-7; D is undetermined. The CDR3 region has the DNA TGTGCCAGCAGCTTAAAGCCTTTAACAGAGTCTGGCGAGCAGTACTTC. Its translation is CASSLKPLTESGEQYF.